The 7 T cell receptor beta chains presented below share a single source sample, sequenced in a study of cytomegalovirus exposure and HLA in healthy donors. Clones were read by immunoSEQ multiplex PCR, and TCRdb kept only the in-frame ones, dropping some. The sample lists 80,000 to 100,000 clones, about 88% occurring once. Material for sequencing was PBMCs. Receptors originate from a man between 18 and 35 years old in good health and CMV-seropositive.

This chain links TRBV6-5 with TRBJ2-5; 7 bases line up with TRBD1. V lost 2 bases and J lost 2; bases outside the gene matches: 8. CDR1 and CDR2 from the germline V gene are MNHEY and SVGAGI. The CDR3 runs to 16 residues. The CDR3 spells CASSYGVRGQQETQYF. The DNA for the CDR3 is TGTGCCAGCAGTTACGGCGTTCGGGGACAGCAAGAGACCCAGTACTTC.

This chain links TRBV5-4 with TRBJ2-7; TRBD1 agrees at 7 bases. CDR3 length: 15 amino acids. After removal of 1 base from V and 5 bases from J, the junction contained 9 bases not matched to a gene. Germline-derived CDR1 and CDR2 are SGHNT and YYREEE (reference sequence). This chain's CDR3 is CASSLRAGGFHEQYF. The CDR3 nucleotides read TGTGCCAGCAGCTTGCGGGCAGGGGGTTTCCACGAGCAGTACTTC.

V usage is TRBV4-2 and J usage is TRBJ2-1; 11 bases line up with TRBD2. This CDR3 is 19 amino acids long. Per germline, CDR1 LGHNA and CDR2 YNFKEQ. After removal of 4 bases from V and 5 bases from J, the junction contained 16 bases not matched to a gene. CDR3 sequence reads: CASSPWGGRGTSGHNEQFF. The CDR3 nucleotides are TGTGCCAGCAGCCCCTGGGGGGGCCGGGGGACTAGCGGTCACAATGAGCAGTTCTTC.

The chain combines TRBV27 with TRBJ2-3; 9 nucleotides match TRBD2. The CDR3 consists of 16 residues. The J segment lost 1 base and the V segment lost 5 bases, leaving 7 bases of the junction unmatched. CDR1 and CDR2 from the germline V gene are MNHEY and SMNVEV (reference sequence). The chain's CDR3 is CASSPEIAGGTDTQYF. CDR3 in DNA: TGTGCCAGCAGTCCCGAAATAGCGGGGGGCACAGATACGCAGTATTTT.

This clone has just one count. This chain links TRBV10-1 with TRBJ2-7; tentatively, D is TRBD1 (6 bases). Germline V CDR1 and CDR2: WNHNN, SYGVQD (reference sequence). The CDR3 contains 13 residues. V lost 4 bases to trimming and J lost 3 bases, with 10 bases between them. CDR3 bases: TGCGCCAGCAGTGGGACAGATCTCTACGAGCAGTACTTC. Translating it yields CASSGTDLYEQYF.

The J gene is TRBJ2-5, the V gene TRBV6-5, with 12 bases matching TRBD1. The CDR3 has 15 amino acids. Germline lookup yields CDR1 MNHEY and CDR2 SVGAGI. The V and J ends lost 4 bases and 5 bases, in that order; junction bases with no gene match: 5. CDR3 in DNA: TGTGCCAGCAGTTCCGGGACAGGGGGCCTCGAGACCCAGTACTTC. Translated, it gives CASSSGTGGLETQYF.

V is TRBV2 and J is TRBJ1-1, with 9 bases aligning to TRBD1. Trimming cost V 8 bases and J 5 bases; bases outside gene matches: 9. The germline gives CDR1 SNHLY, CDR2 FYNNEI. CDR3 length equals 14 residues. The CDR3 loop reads CASGKPTGGTEAFF. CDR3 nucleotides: TGTGCCAGCGGAAAACCGACAGGGGGAACTGAAGCTTTCTTT.